The 6 T cell receptor beta chains listed next were all sequenced from one sample in a study of blood T cell repertoires in COVID-19. Measured with immunoSEQ multiplex PCR; TCRdb has only the in-frame clones, and not every one. The sample yields around 180,000 clones, about 80% seen once. The specimen was peripheral blood. The receptors derive from a human donor in a cohort sampled during active COVID-19.

The chain employs TRBV2 and TRBJ2-3; 7 bases agree with TRBD1. The ends lost 4 bases at V and 5 bases at J; junction bases unmatched: 3. The CDR3 contains 13 residues. Germline V gene sequence: CDR1 SNHLY, CDR2 FYNNEI. This CDR3 reads CASSGDSQDTQYF. The CDR3, as DNA: TGTGCCAGCAGTGGGGACAGCCAAGATACGCAGTATTTT.

The chain links TRBV27 to TRBJ2-7; perhaps TRBD1 as D (7 bases). This CDR3 comprises 14 residues. Germline CDR1 reads MNHEY; CDR2 reads SMNVEV (reference sequence). The V gene lost 2 bases and the J gene lost 2 bases, with 10 bases spanning the gap. The CDR3 spells CASSLGGTAYEQYF. CDR3 coding DNA: TGTGCCAGCAGTTTAGGGGGGACAGCCTACGAGCAGTACTTC.

The chain combines TRBV7-6 with TRBJ2-6; TRBD2 might be the D (5 bases). Trimming removed 5 bases from V and 0 bases from J, with 11 bases in between. The germline gives CDR1 SGHVS, CDR2 FNYEAQ. This CDR3 spans 16 amino acids. The CDR3 spells CASSLWAGSGANVLTF. The CDR3 DNA reads TGTGCCAGCAGCCTCTGGGCGGGCTCTGGGGCCAACGTCCTGACTTTC.

This clone was found a few times. V is TRBV25-1 and J is TRBJ2-2, with a weak D call TRBD2 (7 bases). Germline-derived CDR1 and CDR2 are MGHDK and SYGVNS. V lost 1 base to trimming and J lost 7 bases, with 22 bases between them. This CDR3 comprises 18 residues. The CDR3: CASSELGWGLAVRGELFF. The CDR3 bases are TGTGCCAGCAGTGAATTAGGATGGGGGCTAGCGGTACGCGGGGAGCTGTTTTTT. Looking up the rest from reference TRBV25-1 and TRBJ2-2 gives the full variable domain: EADIYQTPRYLVIGTGKKITLECSQTMGHDKMYWYQQDPGMELHLIHYSYGVNSTEKGDLSSESTVSRIRTEHFPLTLESARPSHTSQYLCASSELGWGLAVRGELFFGEGSRLTVL.

The chain recombines TRBV6-5 with TRBJ2-7; TRBD2 is a possible D gene (5 bases). Germline-derived CDR1 and CDR2 are MNHEY and SVGAGI. There are 13 residues in the CDR3. The V end lost 5 bases, the J end lost 6 bases, and 14 bases lay between the germline ends. This CDR3 is CASSPKLDGEQYF. The CDR3 nucleotides read TGTGCCAGCAGTCCGAAACTAGATGGCGAGCAGTACTTC.

V is TRBV19 and J is TRBJ2-5; 9 bases are a match to TRBD2. The CDR3 is 16 amino acids. The germline V gene encodes CDR1 LNHDA and CDR2 SQIVND (reference sequence). The J segment lost 5 bases and the V segment lost 3 bases, leaving 10 bases of the junction unmatched. In nucleotides, the CDR3 is TGTGCCAGTAGTATCGGTGGGGCGGGAGGGACGGAGACCCAGTACTTC. Its translation is CASSIGGAGGTETQYF.